The 29 T cell receptor beta chains in this list originate from one sample, sequenced in a study of CD8+ T cells in alopecia areata. It was cDNA, reverse transcribed from extracted RNA, that served as the sequencing template. TCRdb's table, derived via immunoSEQ multiplex PCR, lists solely in-frame clones and lacks some. The repertoire consists of 90,000 to 100,000 clones, with around 45% occurring once and the leading ten covering 1.3%. Sequenced: CD4+ T cells sorted from blood. All receptors derive from a human donor with alopecia areata.

The table lists this clone with a few counts. The chain has TRBV18 and TRBJ2-1, with D possibly being TRBD1 or TRBD2 (5 bases each). CDR1 and CDR2 (germline): KGHSH, LQKENI. The CDR3 has 14 residues. Trimming left V 1 base short and J 10 bases short, with 14 bases between. This CDR3 is CASSPLGPSEEQFF. DNA for the CDR3: TGTGCCAGCTCACCACTGGGACCCTCGGAGGAGCAGTTCTTC.

This clone has just one count. This chain joins TRBV30 and TRBJ1-3; D is unresolved. Between the trimmed V and J ends, which lost 4 bases and 2 bases, there was a span of 12 bases. This CDR3 contains 14 residues. The germline gives CDR1 GTSNPN, CDR2 SVGIG (reference sequence). In DNA, the CDR3 is TGTGCCTGGATCCGTAGGTACCCTGGAAACACCATATATTTT. It is translated as CAWIRRYPGNTIYF.

This chain links TRBV19 with TRBJ2-7; tentative D call: TRBD1 (6 bases). CDR3 length equals 13 residues. V lost 6 bases, J lost 5 bases, and 14 bases lay in between. Germline V gene lookup returns CDR1 LNHDA and CDR2 SQIVND (reference sequence). The CDR3 nucleotides are TGTGCCAGTAGGGGCAGGGGCGGCAACGAGCAGTACTTC. Translation: CASRGRGGNEQYF. The variable domain in full, completed from reference TRBV19 and TRBJ2-7, reads DGGITQSPKYLFRKEGQNVTLSCEQNLNHDAMYWYRQDPGQGLRLIYYSQIVNDFQKGDIAEGYSVSREKKESFPLTVTSAQKNPTAFYLCASRGRGGNEQYFGPGTRLTVT.

The CDR3 sequence is CAWTGTSGSSSTDTQYF. CDR3 DNA: TGTGCCTGGACTGGGACTAGCGGGAGCTCTAGCACAGATACGCAGTATTTT. V and J are TRBV30 and TRBJ2-3; 14 bases are a match to TRBD2. The CDR3 is 17 residues long. V lost 4 bases, J lost 0 bases, and 6 bases stayed unmatched. CDR1 is GTSNPN and CDR2 is SVGIG in the germline V gene (reference sequence).

This clone was counted many times. The chain employs TRBV19 and TRBJ2-2; the D is unclear. With 6 bases removed from V and 5 bases from J, the gap between germline ends came to 10 bases. The CDR3 length is 13 residues. Germline V lookup: CDR1 LNHDA, CDR2 SQIVND (reference sequence). The CDR3 DNA reads as TGTGCCAGTAGAGGAGAGTGGACCGGGGAGCTGTTTTTT. This sequence encodes CASRGEWTGELFF.

This clone appeared a few times. One end of the junction is discordant with germline, which a read error may explain. The V call is TRBV15, the J call TRBJ2-1, with 13 bases lining up with TRBD2. The V gene's germline CDR1 is LNHNV and CDR2 YYDKDF (reference sequence). The CDR3 covers 15 residues. CDR3 bases: TGTGCCACCAGCCTAACGGGACTAGCGGGATTCGAGCCGTTCTTC. Its protein is CATSLTGLAGFEPFF.

This clone was seen a few times. The chain uses TRBV29-1 and TRBJ2-2; D gene unclear. The CDR3 loop spans 14 amino acids. Germline V CDR1 and CDR2: SQVTM, ANQGSEA. V was clipped by 6 bases and J by 2 bases, with 13 bases between them. The DNA for the CDR3 is TGCAGCGTACTTCCAAGGACCAACACCGGGGAGCTGTTTTTT. This encodes CSVLPRTNTGELFF.

The rearrangement joins TRBV4-3 to TRBJ2-6; maybe TRBD1 (5 bases). V was pared by 1 base and J by 4 bases, with 8 bases between. CDR1 and CDR2 (germline): LGHNA, YSLEER. This CDR3 has 15 amino acids. The CDR3 loop is CASSQAGNGANVLTF. In DNA form, the CDR3 reads TGCGCCAGCAGCCAAGCAGGGAACGGGGCCAACGTCCTGACTTTC.

The chain joins TRBV2 to TRBJ2-3; D may match TRBD1 or TRBD2 (5 bases each). Germline assignment: CDR1 SNHLY and CDR2 FYNNEI. V shed 6 bases and J shed 4 bases, with 8 bases lying between them. The CDR3 loop spans 12 amino acids. The CDR3 region has the DNA TGTGCCAGCAGGACGGGACCAGATACGCAGTATTTT. This sequence encodes CASRTGPDTQYF.

The chain joins TRBV30 to TRBJ2-5; no firm D call. CDR3 length equals 13 residues. The germline V gene has CDR1 GTSNPN and CDR2 SVGIG (reference sequence). The germline V and J ends were trimmed by 0 bases and 2 bases, with 7 bases remaining between them. This chain's CDR3 is CAWSVGAQETQYF. The CDR3, as DNA: TGTGCCTGGAGTGTAGGTGCGCAAGAGACCCAGTACTTC. Drawing the rest from reference TRBV30 and TRBJ2-5, the complete variable domain is SQTIHQWPATLVQPVGSPLSLECTVEGTSNPNLYWYRQAAGRGLQLLFYSVGIGQISSEVPQNLSASRPQDRQFILSSKKLLLSDSGFYLCAWSVGAQETQYFGPGTRLLVL.

This chain connects TRBV7-2 to TRBJ1-2, with TRBD1 identical over 10 bases. The CDR3 loop spans 14 amino acids. CDR1 is SGHTA, CDR2 FQGNSA, per germline. The V and J ends lost 4 bases and 7 bases, in that order; junction bases with no gene match: 6. CDR3 bases: TGTGCCAGCAGCTCCGGGACAGGGGCTGTTGGCTACACCTTC. Its protein is CASSSGTGAVGYTF.

Turning to this clone: In the same sample, other DNA sequences code for this CDR3. V and J are TRBV7-2 and TRBJ2-3; D call uncertain. V was pared by 1 base and J by 0 bases, with 5 bases between. Looked up from germline, CDR1 is SGHTA and CDR2 is FQGNSA. This CDR3 has 14 amino acids. This chain's CDR3 is CASSLGHSTDTQYF. The CDR3 DNA sequence: TGTGCCAGCAGCTTAGGTCATAGCACAGATACGCAGTATTTT.

This chain connects TRBV27 to TRBJ2-3; 11 positions agree with TRBD2. Losses at the gene ends were 3 bases for V and 6 bases for J; bases not matched to a gene: 5. The CDR3 covers 15 residues. Germline CDR1 is MNHEY and CDR2 is SMNVEV (reference sequence). The CDR3 loop is CASSFIAGGPDTQYF. CDR3 nucleotides: TGTGCCAGCAGTTTTATAGCGGGGGGGCCGGATACGCAGTATTTT.

This clone was recorded a few times. The rearrangement joins TRBV29-1 to TRBJ1-3, with 10 nucleotides matching TRBD1. Losses at the gene ends were 3 bases for V and 4 bases for J; bases not matched to a gene: 3. Germline CDR1 reads SQVTM; CDR2 reads ANQGSEA. This CDR3 region has 14 residues. CDR3 coding DNA: TGCAGCGTTGACAAGGGACAGGGGGGAAACACCATATATTTT. The encoded protein is CSVDKGQGGNTIYF.

The V gene is TRBV5-1, the J gene TRBJ1-2; the match to TRBD1 covers 9 bases. The CDR3 has 15 amino acids. The germline V gene encodes CDR1 SGHRS and CDR2 YFSETQ. V lost 2 bases to trimming and J lost 4 bases; unmatched junction nucleotides: 6. The CDR3 reads CASSFTGGEGYGYTF. CDR3 DNA sequence: TGCGCCAGCAGCTTTACAGGGGGCGAGGGCTATGGCTACACCTTC.

Only a few counts were recorded for this clone. The chain has TRBV28 and TRBJ2-7; D is uncertain. Trimming cost V 8 bases and J 5 bases, with 16 bases left between them. In germline, CDR1 is MDHEN, CDR2 SYDVKM. This CDR3 is 13 amino acids long. The DNA for the CDR3 is TGTGCCAGCTCGGAGTCGCTAGGCCACGAGCAGTACTTC. Protein: CASSESLGHEQYF. The full variable domain, rest sourced from reference TRBV28 and TRBJ2-7, is DVKVTQSSRYLVKRTGEKVFLECVQDMDHENMFWYRQDPGLGLRLIYFSYDVKMKEKGDIPEGYSVSREKKERFSLILESASTNQTSMYLCASSESLGHEQYFGPGTRLTVT.

The V and J genes are TRBV4-2 and TRBJ1-4; 9 bases agree with TRBD1. V lost 0 bases to trimming and J lost 4 bases; unmatched junction nucleotides: 3. Germline V gene sequence: CDR1 LGHNA, CDR2 YNFKEQ. The CDR3 is made up of 16 amino acids. The CDR3 nucleotides are TGTGCCAGCAGCCAAGATCCGGACAGGGGTAATGAAAAACTGTTTTTT. Its protein product is CASSQDPDRGNEKLFF.

V usage is TRBV4-1 and J usage is TRBJ2-7; D call uncertain. Trimming took off 1 base at V and 2 bases at J, with 3 bases between the two ends. The CDR3 runs to 12 residues. Germline V gives CDR1 MGHRA, CDR2 YSYEKL. CDR3 region: CASSQGAYEQYF. The DNA for the CDR3 is TGCGCCAGCAGCCAAGGAGCCTACGAGCAGTACTTC.

V is TRBV30 and J is TRBJ2-2; D may be TRBD1 or TRBD2 (5 bases each). The V gene's germline CDR1 is GTSNPN and CDR2 SVGIG (reference sequence). This CDR3 comprises 15 residues. The germline V and J ends were trimmed by 3 bases and 1 base, with 12 bases remaining between them. CDR3 residues: CAWRTGTMNTGELFF. Here the CDR3 DNA reads TGTGCCTGGAGAACCGGGACGATGAACACCGGGGAGCTGTTTTTT.

This clone was seen a few times. The V call is TRBV28, the J call TRBJ1-2; D perhaps matches TRBD1 (5 bases). V lost 8 bases, J lost 7 bases, and 11 bases lay in between. CDR3 size: 11 residues. CDR1 is MDHEN and CDR2 is SYDVKM in the germline V gene. The chain's CDR3 is CASLGGIGYTF. The CDR3 coding sequence is TGTGCCAGCCTCGGGGGGATTGGCTACACCTTC.

The chain has TRBV7-8 and TRBJ1-2; 7 nucleotides align to TRBD1. V was pared by 4 bases and J by 7 bases, with 9 bases of the junction left unmatched. This CDR3 contains 14 residues. CDR1 is SGHVS and CDR2 is FQNEAQ in the germline V gene. CDR3 in DNA: TGTGCCAGCAGCTCCAGCCGGTCAGGGGGTGGCTACACCTTC. It specifies CASSSSRSGGGYTF. Supplemented by reference TRBV7-8 and TRBJ1-2, the full variable domain reads GAGVSQSPRYKVAKRGQDVALRCDPISGHVSLFWYQQALGQGPEFLTYFQNEAQLDKSGLPSDRFFAERPEGSVSTLKIQRTQQEDSAVYLCASSSSRSGGGYTFGSGTRLTVV.

This clone was found a few times. The V call is TRBV2, the J call TRBJ2-4; D is ambiguous. The CDR3 runs to 16 residues. Germline V gene data show CDR1 as SNHLY and CDR2 as FYNNEI. V was shortened by 4 bases and J by 0 bases, with 13 bases between the two germline ends. The CDR3 region has the DNA TGTGCCAGCAGTGGGGGTCGGCAACTAGCCAAAAACATTCAGTACTTC. Translating it yields CASSGGRQLAKNIQYF.

The V and J genes are TRBV19 and TRBJ1-2; no clear D gene. The germline gives CDR1 LNHDA, CDR2 SQIVND (reference sequence). This CDR3 is 15 amino acids long. V shed 2 bases and J shed 8 bases, with 18 bases lying between them. The CDR3 reads CASSISRTNTAGYTF. CDR3 bases: TGTGCCAGTAGTATAAGCAGGACCAACACCGCGGGCTACACCTTC.

This chain joins TRBV29-1 and TRBJ2-7; weak D call: TRBD1 (6 bases). Germline V gives CDR1 SQVTM, CDR2 ANQGSEA. CDR3 length: 14 amino acids. Trimming stripped 6 bases from V and 0 bases from J, with 15 bases between. CDR3 in amino acids: CSVYRDKSSYEQYF. CDR3 coding DNA: TGCAGCGTCTACCGGGACAAAAGCTCCTACGAGCAGTACTTC.

The gene calls are TRBV5-1 and TRBJ2-3; the D gene is possibly TRBD2 (6 bases). The germline V gene encodes CDR1 SGHRS and CDR2 YFSETQ. The CDR3 spans 15 residues. V was trimmed by 0 bases and J by 4 bases, leaving 12 bases between them. CDR3 DNA sequence: TGCGCCAGCAGCTTGGGGCTAGCGTTCGCAGATACGCAGTATTTT. Protein sequence: CASSLGLAFADTQYF.

The J gene is TRBJ2-7, the V gene TRBV28; TRBD2 agrees at 7 bases. The CDR3 loop spans 15 amino acids. The trim removed 7 bases at V and 1 base at J, leaving 10 bases unmatched. Per germline, CDR1 MDHEN and CDR2 SYDVKM. DNA for the CDR3: TGTGCCAGCATATCAACATGGGGGGGATCCTACGAGCAGTACTTC. The encoded protein is CASISTWGGSYEQYF.

The J gene is TRBJ2-1, the V gene TRBV30, with TRBD2 identical over 8 bases. CDR3 length: 14 amino acids. Germline V gives CDR1 GTSNPN, CDR2 SVGIG (reference sequence). V was pared by 1 base and J by 6 bases, with 5 bases of the junction left unmatched. The CDR3 region is CAWSAPGTSNEQFF. For the CDR3, the DNA is TGTGCCTGGAGTGCCCCCGGGACTAGCAATGAGCAGTTCTTC.

The rearrangement links TRBV18 to TRBJ2-1, with TRBD1 as a possible D gene (6 bases). Trimming removed 8 bases at V and 3 bases at J, with 14 bases between. The CDR3 spans 14 residues. CDR1 KGHSH and CDR2 LQKENI come from the germline V gene. The DNA of the CDR3 is TGTGCCAGCACCCGACGACAGGACTACAATGAGCAGTTCTTC. It is translated as CASTRRQDYNEQFF. The full variable domain, with the rest looked up from reference TRBV18 and TRBJ2-1, is NAGVMQNPRHLVRRRGQEARLRCSPMKGHSHVYWYRQLPEEGLKFMVYLQKENIIDESGMPKERFSAEFPKEGPSILRIQQVVRGDSAAYFCASTRRQDYNEQFFGPGTRLTVL.

This clone was counted many times. The chain carries TRBV28 and TRBJ1-6; no reliable D call. The V gene's germline CDR1 is MDHEN and CDR2 SYDVKM. V dropped 6 bases and J dropped 1 base, with 10 bases sitting between them. This CDR3 is built from 15 residues. The CDR3 nucleotides are TGTGCCAGCAGACCCACGACATCCTATAATTCACCCCTCCACTTT. Protein sequence: CASRPTTSYNSPLHF.